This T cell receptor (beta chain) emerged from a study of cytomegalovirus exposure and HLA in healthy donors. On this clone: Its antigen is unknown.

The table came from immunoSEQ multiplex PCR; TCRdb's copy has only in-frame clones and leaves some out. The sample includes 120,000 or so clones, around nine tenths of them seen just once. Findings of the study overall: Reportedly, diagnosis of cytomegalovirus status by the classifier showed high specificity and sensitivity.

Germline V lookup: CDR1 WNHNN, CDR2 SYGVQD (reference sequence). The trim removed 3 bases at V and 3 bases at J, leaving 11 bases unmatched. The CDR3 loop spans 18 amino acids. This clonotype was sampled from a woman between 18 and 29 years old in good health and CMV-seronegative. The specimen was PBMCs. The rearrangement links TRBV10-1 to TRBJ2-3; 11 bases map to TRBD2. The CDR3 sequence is CASSDPLSRTSGTDTQYF. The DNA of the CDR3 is TGCGCCAGCAGTGACCCATTATCCAGGACTAGCGGGACAGATACGCAGTATTTT.